This T cell receptor (beta chain) was documented in a study of shared clonotypes between healthy human individuals. Study-wide findings and caveats: A generally larger estimated richness was seen in naive subsets than in memory subsets.

The CDR3 sequence is 17 residues long. Germline CDR1 is SGHRS and CDR2 is YFSETQ. The germline V and J ends were trimmed by 1 base and 3 bases, with 19 bases remaining between them. The sorted-subset replicate PCRs were given 150 to 200 ng DNA, which is 25,000 to 35,000 T cell genomes. Clones were sequenced by immunoSEQ multiplex PCR, and TCRdb holds only the in-frame ones, with some missing. The sample has some 1.5 million clones, approximately 96% seen once; the top ten hold approximately 1.2%. Worth noting for this clone: What it recognizes is unknown.

Sequenced input: naive CD4+ T cells sorted from blood. Regarding subset: CD45RA+ positively selected. This sequence was found in a man aged 25-40 years in good health. V is TRBV5-1 and J is TRBJ2-5, with D tentatively TRBD1 or TRBD2 (5 bases each). The CDR3 DNA reads TGCGCCAGCAGCTTGCCCGCCGGGACGGAGTCTGAAGAGACCCAGTACTTC. Its protein product is CASSLPAGTESEETQYF.